Following are 29 T cell receptor beta chains from one sample sequenced in a study of blood T cell repertoires in COVID-19. Libraries were prepared by immunoSEQ multiplex PCR; TCRdb keeps only in-frame clonotypes and omits some of them. The sample has about 220,000 clones, about 90% seen once. The specimen sequenced was PBMCs or T cells enriched from blood (not recorded which). The source of these receptors is a woman between 50 and 59 years old with acute COVID-19.

The genes are TRBV28 and TRBJ1-2; 8 nucleotides line up with TRBD1. The V segment lost 2 bases and the J segment 4 bases; nucleotides outside the gene matches: 0. The CDR3 totals 13 residues. Germline CDR1 reads MDHEN; CDR2 reads SYDVKM. CDR3 coding DNA: TGTGCCAGCAGTTTAGACAGGGGCTATGGCTACACCTTC. It specifies CASSLDRGYGYTF.

The chain couples TRBV7-3 to TRBJ2-1; perhaps TRBD2 as D (6 bases). This CDR3 is 16 amino acids long. Germline V lookup: CDR1 SGHTA, CDR2 FQGTGA. The ends were cut back, 5 bases at V and 0 bases at J, with 14 bases in the middle. The CDR3 nucleotides read TGTGCCAGCAGCGGATGGGCGGGAAGCTCCTACAATGAGCAGTTCTTC. Translating it yields CASSGWAGSSYNEQFF.

V and J are TRBV30 and TRBJ2-3, with D possibly TRBD2 on 6 matching bases. Germline-derived CDR1 and CDR2 are GTSNPN and SVGIG (reference sequence). The CDR3 loop spans 13 amino acids. V was cut by 0 bases and J by 4 bases, with 8 bases left in between. The CDR3 DNA reads as TGTGCCTGGAGTGTACTAGCCCCAGATACGCAGTATTTT. It encodes CAWSVLAPDTQYF.

The genes are TRBV19 and TRBJ1-1; D call uncertain. This CDR3 contains 12 residues. Trimming pared 5 bases from V and 7 bases from J, leaving 11 bases between. Per germline, CDR1 LNHDA and CDR2 SQIVND (reference sequence). The CDR3 DNA reads as TGTGCCAGTAGTTTATCAAGGAGTGAAGCTTTCTTT. It translates to CASSLSRSEAFF.

The chain links TRBV6-5 to TRBJ1-2; D gene unclear. Trimming cost V 6 bases and J 4 bases, with 15 bases left between them. CDR3 length: 14 amino acids. Germline-derived CDR1 and CDR2 are MNHEY and SVGAGI. The CDR3 reads CASRQHSPPYGYTF. DNA for the CDR3: TGTGCCAGCAGGCAGCACAGTCCGCCCTATGGCTACACCTTC.

The chain carries TRBV19 and TRBJ2-3; the match to TRBD2 covers 10 bases. Germline values: CDR1 LNHDA, CDR2 SQIVND (reference sequence). J gave up 2 bases and V 7 bases, and 12 bases lay outside the gene matches. This CDR3 comprises 17 residues. The CDR3 coding sequence is TGTGCCAGTAACCCTCCCGGACTAGCGGAGACCACAGATACGCAGTATTTT. Its protein is CASNPPGLAETTDTQYF.

The genes are TRBV24-1 and TRBJ1-2; D uncertain. This CDR3 is 13 amino acids long. Germline assignment: CDR1 KGHDR and CDR2 SFDVKD. V gave up 4 bases and J gave up 7 bases, with 12 bases separating them. The CDR3 reads CATSEAGWAGYTF. DNA of the CDR3: TGTGCCACCAGTGAAGCGGGATGGGCTGGCTACACCTTC.

The chain links TRBV28 to TRBJ2-3, with 8 nucleotides matching TRBD2. Germline lookup yields CDR1 MDHEN and CDR2 SYDVKM. This CDR3 has 14 residues. Trimming took 4 bases from V and 5 from J; bases not matched to a gene: 5. The CDR3 bases are TGTGCCAGCAGTTCCTCGGGAGGGAGAGATACGCAGTATTTT. This gives the protein CASSSSGGRDTQYF.

V usage is TRBV7-2 and J usage is TRBJ2-5; D might be TRBD2 (6 bases). V was clipped by 4 bases and J by 5 bases, with 14 bases between them. In germline, CDR1 is SGHTA, CDR2 FQGNSA. The CDR3 runs to 14 residues. As DNA, the CDR3 is TGTGCCAGCAGCTCCCTAGGAGGGGTGGAGACCCAGTACTTC. As protein: CASSSLGGVETQYF.

This chain links TRBV30 with TRBJ1-1; possibly TRBD1 for D (5 bases). Trimming removed 4 bases from V and 7 bases from J, with 7 bases in between. Germline loops: CDR1 GTSNPN, CDR2 SVGIG (reference sequence). The CDR3 has 10 amino acids. This CDR3 is CAWTRVEAFF. Written as DNA, the CDR3 is TGTGCCTGGACCAGGGTTGAAGCTTTCTTT.

The V gene is TRBV5-6, the J gene TRBJ2-7, with a weak D call TRBD2 (5 bases). The CDR3 contains 19 residues. Deletions cut 0 bases from V and 1 base from J, with 23 bases between. The germline gives CDR1 SGHDT, CDR2 YYEEEE. This CDR3 reads CASSLAFLQELEGSYEQYF. The CDR3 DNA reads TGTGCCAGCAGCTTGGCCTTCTTGCAGGAGCTAGAGGGTTCCTACGAGCAGTACTTC.

The chain combines TRBV5-6 with TRBJ2-3, with TRBD2 matching 11 bases. The ends lost 4 bases at V and 2 bases at J; junction bases unmatched: 6. The CDR3 has 16 amino acids. CDR1 and CDR2 from the germline V gene are SGHDT and YYEEEE. CDR3 DNA sequence: TGTGCCAGCAGCCTGGGACTAGCGGTAGACACAGATACGCAGTATTTT. Its translation is CASSLGLAVDTDTQYF. Looking up the rest from reference TRBV5-6 and TRBJ2-3 gives the full variable domain: DAGVTQSPTHLIKTRGQQVTLRCSPKSGHDTVSWYQQALGQGPQFIFQYYEEEERQRGNFPDRFSGHQFPNYSSELNVNALLLGDSALYLCASSLGLAVDTDTQYFGPGTRLTVL.

The gene calls are TRBV12-3 or TRBV12-4 and TRBJ1-1; the match to TRBD1 covers 8 bases. This CDR3 has 13 residues. Trimming removed 7 bases from V and 8 bases from J; junction bases left unmatched: 9. CDR3 loop: CASNRPGQAEAFF. CDR3 sequence (DNA): TGTGCCAGCAACCGACCGGGACAGGCGGAAGCTTTCTTT.

The genes are TRBV10-3 and TRBJ1-2; possible D gene TRBD1, 6 bases. Between the trimmed V and J ends, which lost 9 bases and 6 bases, there was a span of 17 bases. The CDR3 consists of 13 residues. CDR1 and CDR2 from the germline V gene are ENHRY and SYGVKD. The CDR3 bases are TGTGCCATACTACAACAGGGTATGGATGGCTACACCTTC. It specifies CAILQQGMDGYTF.

The rearrangement links TRBV5-1 to TRBJ2-2, with 12 bases fitting TRBD2. The CDR3 loop spans 18 amino acids. J lost 3 bases, V lost 0 bases, and 6 bases had no gene match. Germline V CDR1 and CDR2: SGHRS, YFSETQ. CDR3 amino acids: CASSLEASGREDTGELFF. CDR3 DNA: TGCGCCAGCAGCTTGGAAGCTAGCGGGAGGGAGGACACCGGGGAGCTGTTTTTT.

The rearrangement uses TRBV29-1 and TRBJ2-3; no definite D call. The CDR3 is 15 amino acids. V lost 0 bases and J lost 0, with 10 bases in between. CDR1 is SQVTM, CDR2 ANQGSEA, per germline. The CDR3 sequence is CSVEDFATSTDTQYF. The CDR3 DNA sequence: TGCAGCGTTGAAGATTTCGCAACTAGCACAGATACGCAGTATTTT.

This clone was found once. V and J are TRBV4-1 and TRBJ1-3, with D possibly TRBD1 on 5 matching bases. The germline V and J ends were trimmed by 4 bases and 0 bases, with 13 bases remaining between them. Germline V gene lookup returns CDR1 MGHRA and CDR2 YSYEKL. The CDR3 covers 16 residues. CDR3 nucleotide sequence: TGCGCCAGCAGCCTTCAAGGACAAAACTCTGGAAACACCATATATTTT. It encodes CASSLQGQNSGNTIYF.

This rearrangement joins TRBV6-5 to TRBJ2-1; TRBD2 is a possible D gene (6 bases). V was cut by 5 bases and J by 4 bases, with 12 bases left in between. The germline gives CDR1 MNHEY, CDR2 SVGAGI. The CDR3 has 14 amino acids. CDR3 loop: CASSLAFGYNEQFF. CDR3 in DNA: TGTGCCAGCAGTCTAGCGTTCGGATACAATGAGCAGTTCTTC.

This rearrangement joins TRBV3-1 (or the pseudogene TRBV3-2) to TRBJ1-2; TRBD1 is a possible D gene (5 bases). Germline CDR1 and CDR2: LGHDT and YNNKEL (reference sequence). The V and J ends lost 1 base and 5 bases respectively, with 11 bases between them. The CDR3 runs 14 residues. CDR3 in amino acids: CASSQGTGQYGYTF. The CDR3 DNA reads as TGTGCCAGCAGCCAAGGAACAGGCCAGTATGGCTACACCTTC.

The J gene is TRBJ2-7, the V gene TRBV2; D is unclear. V lost 2 bases and J 0 bases, leaving 11 bases between the germline ends. CDR3 length equals 15 residues. Germline values: CDR1 SNHLY, CDR2 FYNNEI. The CDR3 protein is CASSESQVSSYEQYF. CDR3 DNA: TGTGCCAGCAGTGAAAGCCAGGTGAGCTCCTACGAGCAGTACTTC.

This clone came up a few times. The chain recombines TRBV9 with TRBJ2-1; TRBD2 agrees at 7 bases. CDR1 and CDR2 from the germline V gene are SGDLS and YYNGEE. This CDR3 is 16 amino acids long. V trimming: 0 bases; J trimming: 3 bases; junction bases outside the gene matches: 6. The CDR3 is CASSVGSLAVYNEQFF. In DNA form, the CDR3 reads TGTGCCAGCAGCGTAGGGAGTCTAGCGGTCTACAATGAGCAGTTCTTC.

This chain connects TRBV19 to TRBJ2-5; TRBD2 aligns across 9 bases. V lost 2 bases to trimming and J lost 1 base; unmatched junction nucleotides: 2. CDR3 length: 15 residues. Germline CDR1 reads LNHDA; CDR2 reads SQIVND (reference sequence). The CDR3 nucleotides are TGTGCCAGTAGTATAAGGACTAGCGCCCAAGAGACCCAGTACTTC. This codes for CASSIRTSAQETQYF. The full variable domain, in which reference TRBV19 and TRBJ2-5 provide the parts outside the CDR3, is DGGITQSPKYLFRKEGQNVTLSCEQNLNHDAMYWYRQDPGQGLRLIYYSQIVNDFQKGDIAEGYSVSREKKESFPLTVTSAQKNPTAFYLCASSIRTSAQETQYFGPGTRLLVL.

CDR3 nucleotides: TGTGCCACCAGTGAGGATTGGACAGGGACCCTGGGACTAGCGGGAGGGATTAGCACAGATACGCAGTATTTT. This gives the protein CATSEDWTGTLGLAGGISTDTQYF. The V and J genes are TRBV24-1 and TRBJ2-3, with 16 bases aligning to TRBD2. This CDR3 is built from 24 residues. Germline V CDR1 and CDR2: KGHDR, SFDVKD. The trim removed 4 bases at V and 0 bases at J, leaving 21 bases unmatched.

This chain joins TRBV7-6 and TRBJ2-7; 7 bases align to TRBD1. The CDR3 runs 18 residues. Trimming took 1 base from V and 1 from J; bases not matched to a gene: 13. In germline, CDR1 is SGHVS, CDR2 FNYEAQ. CDR3 DNA sequence: TGTGCCAGCAGCTTAGGGGCTGGGGGACAGAAAACTTCCTACGAGCAGTACTTC. Protein product: CASSLGAGGQKTSYEQYF.

The V gene is TRBV27, the J gene TRBJ2-7, with 9 bases matching TRBD2. The CDR3 is made up of 14 amino acids. The germline V gene has CDR1 MNHEY and CDR2 SMNVEV (reference sequence). With V trimmed by 5 bases and J by 4 bases, 6 bases remained unmatched. Here the CDR3 reads CASSVAGVQYEQYF. CDR3 nucleotide sequence: TGTGCCAGCAGTGTAGCGGGAGTTCAATACGAGCAGTACTTC.

The V and J genes are TRBV18 and TRBJ2-3; 7 bases are a match to TRBD2. Germline trimming cut 6 bases from V and 0 bases from J; bases unmatched to any gene: 12. This CDR3 is built from 17 residues. CDR1 KGHSH and CDR2 LQKENI come from the germline V gene. The CDR3 DNA reads TGTGCCAGCTCTCCTCCAGGGCTAGCGGACAGCACAGATACGCAGTATTTT. Its translation is CASSPPGLADSTDTQYF. Filled out from reference TRBV18 and TRBJ2-3, the complete variable domain reads NAGVMQNPRHLVRRRGQEARLRCSPMKGHSHVYWYRQLPEEGLKFMVYLQKENIIDESGMPKERFSAEFPKEGPSILRIQQVVRGDSAAYFCASSPPGLADSTDTQYFGPGTRLTVL.

The chain's CDR3 is CASSWGDNVLTF. The CDR3 coding sequence is TGCGCCAGCAGCTGGGGAGACAACGTCCTGACTTTC. V is TRBV5-1 and J is TRBJ2-6, with a possible D match to TRBD2 (5 bases). V was trimmed by 3 bases and J by 9 bases, leaving 7 bases between them. From germline, CDR1 is SGHRS and CDR2 YFSETQ. The CDR3 is made up of 12 amino acids.

This chain connects TRBV27 to TRBJ2-1, with TRBD2 matching 9 bases. Germline CDR1 reads MNHEY; CDR2 reads SMNVEV (reference sequence). Trimming cost V 2 bases and J 4 bases; bases outside gene matches: 3. The CDR3 consists of 15 residues. The CDR3 DNA reads TGTGCCAGCAGTTTAGCGGGAGGGTTTTACAATGAGCAGTTCTTC. Its protein product is CASSLAGGFYNEQFF.

This clone was seen only a few times. The chain carries TRBV4-1 and TRBJ1-2; D is unresolved. The CDR3 totals 14 residues. Germline V lookup: CDR1 MGHRA, CDR2 YSYEKL. The V end lost 3 bases, the J end lost 3 bases, and 11 bases lay between the germline ends. This chain's CDR3 is CASSQGPRDYGYTF. DNA for the CDR3: TGCGCCAGCAGCCAGGGCCCCAGAGACTATGGCTACACCTTC.